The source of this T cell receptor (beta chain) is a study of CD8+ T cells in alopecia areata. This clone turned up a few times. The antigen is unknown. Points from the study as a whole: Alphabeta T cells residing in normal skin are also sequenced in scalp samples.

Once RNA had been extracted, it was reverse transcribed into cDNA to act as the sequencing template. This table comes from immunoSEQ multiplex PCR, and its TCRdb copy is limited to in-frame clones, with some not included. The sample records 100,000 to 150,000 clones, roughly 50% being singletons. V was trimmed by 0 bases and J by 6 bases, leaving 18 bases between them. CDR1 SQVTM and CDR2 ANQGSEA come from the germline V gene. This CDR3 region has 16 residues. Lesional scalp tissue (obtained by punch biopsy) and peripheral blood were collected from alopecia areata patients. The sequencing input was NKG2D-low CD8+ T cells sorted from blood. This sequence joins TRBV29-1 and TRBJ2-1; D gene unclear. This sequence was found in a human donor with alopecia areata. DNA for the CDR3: TGCAGCGTTGAAGATGCTCCCGGAACCCAAGCCAATGAGCAGTTCTTC. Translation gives CSVEDAPGTQANEQFF.